This note documents a single T cell receptor (beta chain) sequence. The antigen is undetermined. Per the germline V gene, CDR1 is KGHSH and CDR2 is LQKENI. Deletions cut 1 base from V and 8 bases from J, with 2 bases between. This CDR3 spans 10 amino acids. Time point of the sample: week 35, safety follow-up. With topical imiquimod, each dose of the vaccine consisted of 300 ug of mutant IDH1 20-mer peptide. The sample originates from a study of a mutant IDH1 vaccine in newly diagnosed glioma. Study context: It was radiotherapy, temozolomide, or both that patients received previously, with most receiving both.

The assay was immunoSEQ multiplex PCR, and TCRdb's table has in-frame clones only and misses some. Of tens of thousands of clones detected, approximately 80% appear once; the ten largest clones hold around 10%. This receptor was taken from a woman in her thirties or forties with glioma. The sequencing used PBMCs, collected from a glioma patient whose treatment included an IDH1 peptide vaccine. The V gene is TRBV18, the J gene TRBJ1-2; D unresolved. The chain's CDR3 is CASSPRGYTF. The CDR3 DNA is TGTGCCAGCTCACCACGAGGCTACACCTTC.